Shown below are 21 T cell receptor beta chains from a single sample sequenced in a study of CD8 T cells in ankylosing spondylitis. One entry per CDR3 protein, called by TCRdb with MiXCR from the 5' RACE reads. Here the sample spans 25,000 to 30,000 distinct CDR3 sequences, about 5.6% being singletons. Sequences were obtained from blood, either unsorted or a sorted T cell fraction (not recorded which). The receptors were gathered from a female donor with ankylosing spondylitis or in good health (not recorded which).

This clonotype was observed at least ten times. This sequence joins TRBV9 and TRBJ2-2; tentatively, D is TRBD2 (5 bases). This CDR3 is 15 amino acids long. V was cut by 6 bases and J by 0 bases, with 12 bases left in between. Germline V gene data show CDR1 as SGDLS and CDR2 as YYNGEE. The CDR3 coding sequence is TGTGCCAGCAACGCGGGTCCAACGAACACCGGGGAGCTGTTTTTT. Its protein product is CASNAGPTNTGELFF.

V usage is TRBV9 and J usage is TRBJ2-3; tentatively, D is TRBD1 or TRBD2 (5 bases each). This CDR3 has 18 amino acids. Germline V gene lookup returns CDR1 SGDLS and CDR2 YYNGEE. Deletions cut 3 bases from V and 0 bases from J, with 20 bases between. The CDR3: CASSGDPGRDPSTDTQYF. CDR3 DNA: TGTGCCAGCAGCGGCGACCCGGGCCGGGACCCTAGCACAGATACGCAGTATTTT.

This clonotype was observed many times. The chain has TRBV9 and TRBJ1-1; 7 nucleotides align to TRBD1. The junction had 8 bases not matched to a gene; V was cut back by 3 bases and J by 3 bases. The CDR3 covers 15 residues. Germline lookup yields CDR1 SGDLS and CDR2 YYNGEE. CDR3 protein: CASSDRQGQDTEAFF. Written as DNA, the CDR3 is TGTGCCAGCAGCGACCGACAGGGTCAGGACACTGAAGCTTTCTTT. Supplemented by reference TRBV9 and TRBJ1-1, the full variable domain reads DSGVTQTPKHLITATGQRVTLRCSPRSGDLSVYWYQQSLDQGLQFLIQYYNGEERAKGNILERFSAQQFPDLHSELNLSSLELGDSALYFCASSDRQGQDTEAFFGQGTRLTVV.

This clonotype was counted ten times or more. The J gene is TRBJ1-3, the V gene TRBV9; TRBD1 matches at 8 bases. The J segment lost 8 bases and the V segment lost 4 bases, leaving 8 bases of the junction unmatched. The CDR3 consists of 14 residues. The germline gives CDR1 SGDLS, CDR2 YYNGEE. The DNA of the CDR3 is TGTGCCAGCAGCCCCTCGGACAGGGCCCACACCATATATTTT. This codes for CASSPSDRAHTIYF.

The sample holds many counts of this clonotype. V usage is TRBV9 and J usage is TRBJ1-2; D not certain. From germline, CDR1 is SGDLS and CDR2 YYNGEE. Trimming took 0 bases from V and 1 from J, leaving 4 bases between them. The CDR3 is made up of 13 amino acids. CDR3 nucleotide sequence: TGTGCCAGCAGCGTAGACAATAACTATGGCTACACCTTC. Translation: CASSVDNNYGYTF.

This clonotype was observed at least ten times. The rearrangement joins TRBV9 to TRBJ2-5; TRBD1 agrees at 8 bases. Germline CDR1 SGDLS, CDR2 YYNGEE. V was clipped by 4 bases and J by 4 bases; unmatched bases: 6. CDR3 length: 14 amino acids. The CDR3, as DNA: TGTGCCAGCAGCTCCCGACAGGGGAGAGAGACCCAGTACTTC. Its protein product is CASSSRQGRETQYF.

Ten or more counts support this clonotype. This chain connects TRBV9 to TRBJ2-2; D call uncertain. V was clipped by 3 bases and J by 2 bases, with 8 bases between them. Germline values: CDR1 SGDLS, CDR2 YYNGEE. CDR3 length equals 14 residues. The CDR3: CASSGNPNTGELFF. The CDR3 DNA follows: TGTGCCAGCAGCGGTAACCCTAACACCGGGGAGCTGTTTTTT. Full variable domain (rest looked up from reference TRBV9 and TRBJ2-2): DSGVTQTPKHLITATGQRVTLRCSPRSGDLSVYWYQQSLDQGLQFLIQYYNGEERAKGNILERFSAQQFPDLHSELNLSSLELGDSALYFCASSGNPNTGELFFGEGSRLTVL.

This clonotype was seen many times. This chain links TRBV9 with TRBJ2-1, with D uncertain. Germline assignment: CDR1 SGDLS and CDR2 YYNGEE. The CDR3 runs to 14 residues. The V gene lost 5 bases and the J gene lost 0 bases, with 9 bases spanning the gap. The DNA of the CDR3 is TGTGCCAGCAGTGCGGTGAGCTCCTACAATGAGCAGTTCTTC. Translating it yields CASSAVSSYNEQFF.

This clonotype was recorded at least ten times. As DNA, the CDR3 is TGTGCCAGCAGCGTAGAAGGGACAGGGAATTCACCCCTCCACTTT. This codes for CASSVEGTGNSPLHF. The chain has TRBV9 and TRBJ1-6; 9 bases agree with TRBD1. Trimming took 0 bases from V and 7 from J; bases not matched to a gene: 2. The length of the CDR3 is 15 residues. The germline CDR1 and CDR2 sequences are SGDLS and YYNGEE.

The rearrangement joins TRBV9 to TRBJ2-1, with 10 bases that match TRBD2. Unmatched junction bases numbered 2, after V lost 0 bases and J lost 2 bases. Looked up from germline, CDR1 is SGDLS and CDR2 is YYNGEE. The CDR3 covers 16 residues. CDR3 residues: CASSVGLAGAYNEQFF. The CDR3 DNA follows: TGTGCCAGCAGCGTAGGCCTAGCGGGGGCCTACAATGAGCAGTTCTTC.

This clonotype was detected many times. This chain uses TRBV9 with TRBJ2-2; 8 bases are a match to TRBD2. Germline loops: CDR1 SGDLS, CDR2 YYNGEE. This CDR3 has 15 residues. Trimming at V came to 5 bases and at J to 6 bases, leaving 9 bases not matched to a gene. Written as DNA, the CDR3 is TGTGCCAGCAGTCCTAGCGGGTGGAGCTCCGGGGAGCTGTTTTTT. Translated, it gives CASSPSGWSSGELFF.

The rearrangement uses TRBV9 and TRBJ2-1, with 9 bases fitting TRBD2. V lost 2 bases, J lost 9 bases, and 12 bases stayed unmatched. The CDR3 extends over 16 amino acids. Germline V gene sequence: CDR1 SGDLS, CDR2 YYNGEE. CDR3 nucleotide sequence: TGTGCCAGCAGCGTTCAAACTAGCGGGTGGATTGGTGAGCAGTTCTTC. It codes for CASSVQTSGWIGEQFF.

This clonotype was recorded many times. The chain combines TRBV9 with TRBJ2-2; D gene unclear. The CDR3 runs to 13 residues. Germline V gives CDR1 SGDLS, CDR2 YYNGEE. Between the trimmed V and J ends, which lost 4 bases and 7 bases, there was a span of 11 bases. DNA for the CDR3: TGTGCCAGCAGCCCCGTGCTATACGGGGAGCTGTTTTTT. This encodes CASSPVLYGELFF. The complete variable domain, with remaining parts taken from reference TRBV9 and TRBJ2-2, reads DSGVTQTPKHLITATGQRVTLRCSPRSGDLSVYWYQQSLDQGLQFLIQYYNGEERAKGNILERFSAQQFPDLHSELNLSSLELGDSALYFCASSPVLYGELFFGEGSRLTVL.

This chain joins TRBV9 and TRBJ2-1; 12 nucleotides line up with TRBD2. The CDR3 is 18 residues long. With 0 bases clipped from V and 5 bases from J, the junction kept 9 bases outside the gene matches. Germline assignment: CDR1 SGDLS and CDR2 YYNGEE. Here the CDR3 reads CASSVAPSGGAGNNEQFF. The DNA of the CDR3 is TGTGCCAGCAGCGTAGCTCCTAGCGGGGGGGCCGGCAACAATGAGCAGTTCTTC.

CDR3 bases: TGTGCCAGCAGCGGAAAACAGGCCTACAATGAGCAGTTCTTC. This gives the protein CASSGKQAYNEQFF. The chain joins TRBV9 to TRBJ2-1; possible D gene TRBD1, 5 bases. Germline-derived CDR1 and CDR2 are SGDLS and YYNGEE. This CDR3 is built from 14 residues. The V end was cut by 3 bases, the J end by 2 bases, with 9 bases between. Complete variable domain (other parts from reference TRBV9 and TRBJ2-1): DSGVTQTPKHLITATGQRVTLRCSPRSGDLSVYWYQQSLDQGLQFLIQYYNGEERAKGNILERFSAQQFPDLHSELNLSSLELGDSALYFCASSGKQAYNEQFFGPGTRLTVL.

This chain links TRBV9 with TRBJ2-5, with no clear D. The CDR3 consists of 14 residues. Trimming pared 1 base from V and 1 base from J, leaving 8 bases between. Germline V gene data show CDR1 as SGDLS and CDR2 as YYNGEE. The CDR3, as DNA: TGTGCCAGCAGCGTAAGGGTGAGCCAAGAGACCCAGTACTTC. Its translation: CASSVRVSQETQYF.

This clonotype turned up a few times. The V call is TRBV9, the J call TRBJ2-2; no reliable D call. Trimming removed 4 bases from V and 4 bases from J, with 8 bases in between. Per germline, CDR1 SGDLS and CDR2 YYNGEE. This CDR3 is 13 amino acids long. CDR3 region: CASSISGTGELFF. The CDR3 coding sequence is TGTGCCAGCAGCATCTCCGGCACCGGGGAGCTGTTTTTT.

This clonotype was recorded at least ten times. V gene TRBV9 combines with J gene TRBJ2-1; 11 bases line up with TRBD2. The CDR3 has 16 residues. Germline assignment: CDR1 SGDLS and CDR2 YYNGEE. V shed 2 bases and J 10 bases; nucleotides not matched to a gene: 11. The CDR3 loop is CASSVVAGGPFDEQFF. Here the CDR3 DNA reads TGTGCCAGCAGCGTTGTAGCGGGAGGGCCCTTCGACGAGCAGTTCTTC.

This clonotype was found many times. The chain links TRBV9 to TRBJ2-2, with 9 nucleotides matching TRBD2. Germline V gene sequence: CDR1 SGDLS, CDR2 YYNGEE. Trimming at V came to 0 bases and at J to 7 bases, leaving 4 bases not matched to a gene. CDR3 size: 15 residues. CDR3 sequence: CASSVEASGVGELFF. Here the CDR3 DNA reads TGTGCCAGCAGCGTAGAAGCTAGCGGGGTCGGGGAGCTGTTTTTT.

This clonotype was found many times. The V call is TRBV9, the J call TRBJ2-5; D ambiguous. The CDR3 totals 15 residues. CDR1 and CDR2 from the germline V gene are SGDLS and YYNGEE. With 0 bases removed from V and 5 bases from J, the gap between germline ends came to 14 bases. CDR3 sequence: CASSVGSTLRETQYF. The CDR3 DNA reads TGTGCCAGCAGCGTAGGGTCGACGTTGAGGGAGACCCAGTACTTC.

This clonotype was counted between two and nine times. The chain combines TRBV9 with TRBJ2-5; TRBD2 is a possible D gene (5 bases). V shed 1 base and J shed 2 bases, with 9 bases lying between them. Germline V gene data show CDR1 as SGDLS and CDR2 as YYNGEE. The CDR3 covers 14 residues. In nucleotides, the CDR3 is TGTGCCAGCAGCGTAATCGGAGGACAAGAGACCCAGTACTTC. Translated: CASSVIGGQETQYF. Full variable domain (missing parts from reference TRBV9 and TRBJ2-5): DSGVTQTPKHLITATGQRVTLRCSPRSGDLSVYWYQQSLDQGLQFLIQYYNGEERAKGNILERFSAQQFPDLHSELNLSSLELGDSALYFCASSVIGGQETQYFGPGTRLLVL.